The clone carrying this T cell receptor (beta chain) ranks as medium-sized (0.01 to 0.1%) in terms of frequency. TRB rearrangements were amplified by touch-down multiplex PCR with mixed TRB-A/B primers. From the multiplex PCR reads, TCRdb lists one entry per CDR3 protein and no DNA. This sample's clone table lists 5,500 to 8,000 distinct CDR3 sequences. These data come from a study of T cell clusters in autoimmune cytopenias. Germline-derived CDR1 and CDR2 are GTSNPN and SVGIG (reference sequence). The CDR3 extends over 15 amino acids. Some 34,000 genome equivalents of blood DNA were amplified for TRB. This sample was also put to use in a study of T cell repertoires in aging, cancer and after chemotherapy. That study adds: Compared with age-matched healthy donors, untreated hematological or solid cancer patients showed higher blood TCR clonality.

The receptor was derived from a human donor in good health. V is TRBV30 and J is TRBJ2-6. Sequencing was performed on peripheral blood. The CDR3 reads CAWSAQGSGANVLTF. Drawing the rest from reference TRBV30 and TRBJ2-6, the complete variable domain is SQTIHQWPATLVQPVGSPLSLECTVEGTSNPNLYWYRQAAGRGLQLLFYSVGIGQISSEVPQNLSASRPQDRQFILSSKKLLLSDSGFYLCAWSAQGSGANVLTFGAGSRLTVL.